Following are 28 T cell receptor beta chains from one sample sequenced in a study of blood T cell repertoires in COVID-19. Measured with immunoSEQ multiplex PCR; TCRdb has only the in-frame clones, and not every one. The data hold around 320,000 clones, with roughly 91% observed a single time. Sequencing was carried out using PBMCs or T cells enriched from blood (not recorded which). These receptors were taken from a woman aged 45-60 years who had been exposed to COVID-19.

This clone was seen a single time. The gene calls are TRBV13 and TRBJ1-6; no reliable D call. The CDR3 consists of 14 residues. V lost 3 bases, J lost 5 bases, and 8 bases lay in between. The germline CDR1 and CDR2 sequences are PRHDT and FYEKMQ (reference sequence). The CDR3 DNA reads as TGTGCCAGCAGCTTCTGGGCAGATAATTCACCCCTCCACTTT. It is translated as CASSFWADNSPLHF.

CDR3 in DNA: TGTGCCAGCAGCGAAATAAACACTGAAGCTTTCTTT. This gives the protein CASSEINTEAFF. This chain joins TRBV9 and TRBJ1-1; D not resolved. The CDR3 extends over 12 amino acids. With 3 bases removed from V and 2 bases from J, the gap between germline ends came to 5 bases. The germline CDR1 and CDR2 sequences are SGDLS and YYNGEE.

The CDR3, as DNA: TGCAGTACTACAGGGGGCGCTAACTATGGCTACACCTTC. Translating it yields CSTTGGANYGYTF. The rearrangement links TRBV29-1 to TRBJ1-2; 9 bases match TRBD1. This CDR3 region has 13 residues. Germline loops: CDR1 SQVTM, CDR2 ANQGSEA.

The chain combines TRBV6-1 with TRBJ1-5; TRBD1 is a possible D gene (5 bases). Per germline, CDR1 MNHNS and CDR2 SASEGT. This CDR3 has 16 residues. V lost 1 base and J lost 3, with 13 bases in between. The CDR3 loop is CASSEVFGGSNQPQHF. CDR3 sequence (DNA): TGTGCCAGCAGTGAAGTTTTTGGGGGGTCCAATCAGCCCCAGCATTTT.

The V and J genes are TRBV19 and TRBJ1-3, with D possibly TRBD1 on 6 matching bases. The germline V gene encodes CDR1 LNHDA and CDR2 SQIVND (reference sequence). The CDR3 has 14 residues. V was clipped by 4 bases and J by 5 bases, with 12 bases between them. The CDR3 DNA reads as TGTGCCAGTAGTAAACAGGGTAGAAGAAACACCATATATTTT. Its translation is CASSKQGRRNTIYF.

The chain recombines TRBV19 with TRBJ1-1, with D possibly being TRBD1 (5 bases). V lost 6 bases and J lost 4, with 18 bases in between. The CDR3 runs 15 residues. Germline lookup yields CDR1 LNHDA and CDR2 SQIVND (reference sequence). The CDR3: CASSQAQGWVTEAFF. The CDR3 bases are TGTGCCAGTAGCCAAGCCCAGGGATGGGTCACTGAAGCTTTCTTT. The whole variable domain, remainder taken from reference TRBV19 and TRBJ1-1, is DGGITQSPKYLFRKEGQNVTLSCEQNLNHDAMYWYRQDPGQGLRLIYYSQIVNDFQKGDIAEGYSVSREKKESFPLTVTSAQKNPTAFYLCASSQAQGWVTEAFFGQGTRLTVV.

This chain links TRBV6-5 with TRBJ2-1; D ambiguous. This CDR3 is built from 13 residues. V gave up 0 bases and J gave up 3 bases, with 3 bases separating them. Germline lookup yields CDR1 MNHEY and CDR2 SVGAGI. The CDR3 bases are TGTGCCAGCAGTTACTCCGGCTACAATGAGCAGTTCTTC. It encodes CASSYSGYNEQFF.

The chain couples TRBV19 to TRBJ1-1, with 8 nucleotides matching TRBD1. Trimming at V came to 6 bases and at J to 4 bases, leaving 1 base not matched to a gene. This CDR3 spans 12 amino acids. Germline V lookup: CDR1 LNHDA, CDR2 SQIVND (reference sequence). CDR3: CASRTGGTEAFF. CDR3 nucleotides: TGTGCCAGTAGAACAGGGGGCACTGAAGCTTTCTTT.

In its sample, this clone was seen a few times. The V and J genes are TRBV5-1 and TRBJ2-2; 8 bases match TRBD1. Per the germline V gene, CDR1 is SGHRS and CDR2 is YFSETQ. The length of the CDR3 is 18 residues. J lost 0 bases, V lost 6 bases, and 13 bases had no gene match. The DNA for the CDR3 is TGCGCCAGCACCAGCCCCCGGGACAGGCTAACGAACACCGGGGAGCTGTTTTTT. Translated: CASTSPRDRLTNTGELFF.

In its sample, this clone was seen once. Here the CDR3 reads CSVDPGLEYQETQYF. CDR3 in DNA: TGCAGCGTTGACCCAGGACTCGAGTACCAAGAGACCCAGTACTTC. The chain employs TRBV29-1 and TRBJ2-5, with D possibly matching TRBD2 (5 bases). V was clipped by 3 bases and J by 0 bases, with 14 bases between them. This CDR3 has 15 amino acids. Germline V gives CDR1 SQVTM, CDR2 ANQGSEA.

This clone appeared once. CDR3 nucleotides: TGTGCCAGCAGTTTAACTAGTGTCTCCTACAATGAGCAGTTCTTC. Translating gives CASSLTSVSYNEQFF. V and J are TRBV6-5 and TRBJ2-1; possibly TRBD2 for D (5 bases). This CDR3 spans 15 amino acids. The germline V and J ends were trimmed by 4 bases and 0 bases, with 10 bases remaining between them. Germline V gene data show CDR1 as MNHEY and CDR2 as SVGAGI.

In its sample, this clone was seen a few times. The J gene is TRBJ2-7, the V gene TRBV19, with 12 nucleotides matching TRBD1. There are 17 residues in the CDR3. In germline, CDR1 is LNHDA, CDR2 SQIVND (reference sequence). Losses at the gene ends were 8 bases for V and 5 bases for J; bases not matched to a gene: 16. In nucleotides, the CDR3 is TGTGCCAGTTCCAAGTCCGCACCGGGACAGGGGGCCCACGAGCAGTACTTC. This translates into CASSKSAPGQGAHEQYF.

This rearrangement joins TRBV5-1 to TRBJ2-3, with 11 nucleotides matching TRBD1. CDR1 SGHRS and CDR2 YFSETQ come from the germline V gene. The CDR3 covers 17 residues. Unmatched junction bases numbered 10, after V lost 3 bases and J lost 4 bases. The CDR3 DNA is TGCGCCAGCAGCTGGCCTCCGGGACAGGGGGAATCAGATACGCAGTATTTT. Residues: CASSWPPGQGESDTQYF.

This clone was picked up one time. J is TRBJ2-7 and V is TRBV4-1, with 7 nucleotides matching TRBD1. V shed 0 bases and J 0 bases; nucleotides not matched to a gene: 8. The CDR3 extends over 17 amino acids. Germline V CDR1 and CDR2: MGHRA, YSYEKL. CDR3 protein: CASSQDPRQGPSYEQYF. CDR3 sequence (DNA): TGCGCCAGCAGCCAAGACCCTCGACAGGGCCCCTCCTACGAGCAGTACTTC.

This chain connects TRBV3-1 (or the pseudogene TRBV3-2) to TRBJ2-1; TRBD1 matches 8 bases. The CDR3 has 14 amino acids. Per the germline V gene, CDR1 is LGHDT and CDR2 is YNNKEL (reference sequence). The ends lost 2 bases at V and 15 bases at J; junction bases unmatched: 12. As DNA, the CDR3 is TGTGCCAGCAGCCAACTTGGACAGGGCCACAGTCCGTTCTTC. Its translation: CASSQLGQGHSPFF.

The chain links TRBV2 to TRBJ2-1; D is perhaps TRBD2 (6 bases). Germline V lookup: CDR1 SNHLY, CDR2 FYNNEI. Trimming took off 2 bases at V and 13 bases at J, with 12 bases between the two ends. This CDR3 has 12 residues. CDR3 nucleotides: TGTGCCAGCAGTGAATTCGGCGGGGCACAGTTCTTC. Translation gives CASSEFGGAQFF.

The rearrangement uses TRBV21-1 and TRBJ1-4; the table gives TRBD1 as D, unverified against the DNA. TRBV21-1 is termed a pseudogene. This CDR3 spans 16 amino acids. The CDR3 DNA sequence: TGTGCCAGCAGCTCTCGGAAGACAGGGAAGAATGAAAAACTGTTTTTT. Its translation is CASSSRKTGKNEKLFF.

This sequence joins TRBV5-4 and TRBJ1-2, with D hard to call. V lost 5 bases to trimming and J lost 3 bases, with 11 bases between them. The CDR3 has 13 amino acids. Germline V CDR1 and CDR2: SGHNT, YYREEE (reference sequence). The CDR3 DNA reads as TGTGCCAGCAGTACCAGGTCCTACTATGGCTACACCTTC. This codes for CASSTRSYYGYTF.

This rearrangement joins TRBV6-5 to TRBJ1-6, with 7 bases that match TRBD1. The CDR3 is 15 amino acids. Germline lookup yields CDR1 MNHEY and CDR2 SVGAGI. V lost 5 bases to trimming and J lost 6 bases; unmatched junction nucleotides: 7. CDR3: CASSQRTGANSPLHF. In nucleotides, the CDR3 is TGTGCCAGCAGTCAGAGGACAGGAGCTAATTCACCCCTCCACTTT.

This clone was detected a few times. The rearrangement joins TRBV28 to TRBJ2-7, with D possibly matching TRBD1 (5 bases). Germline loops: CDR1 MDHEN, CDR2 SYDVKM. V gave up 4 bases and J gave up 2 bases, with 18 bases separating them. CDR3 length equals 16 residues. CDR3 amino acids: CASSSRQKHRPYEQYF. The CDR3 DNA is TGTGCCAGCAGTTCCCGACAGAAACACCGACCCTACGAGCAGTACTTC. The full variable domain, in which reference TRBV28 and TRBJ2-7 provide the parts outside the CDR3, is DVKVTQSSRYLVKRTGEKVFLECVQDMDHENMFWYRQDPGLGLRLIYFSYDVKMKEKGDIPEGYSVSREKKERFSLILESASTNQTSMYLCASSSRQKHRPYEQYFGPGTRLTVT.

The rearrangement links TRBV6-1 to TRBJ2-7; the D is unclear. This CDR3 is 12 amino acids long. Germline V gene lookup returns CDR1 MNHNS and CDR2 SASEGT. V shed 3 bases and J shed 6 bases, with 9 bases lying between them. This CDR3 is CASSDGSPEQYF. The CDR3 nucleotides read TGTGCCAGCAGTGATGGTAGCCCCGAGCAGTACTTC.

V gene TRBV4-1 combines with J gene TRBJ1-4, with no clear D. Germline V gives CDR1 MGHRA, CDR2 YSYEKL. V was pared by 0 bases and J by 0 bases, with 8 bases between. CDR3 length equals 16 residues. Written as DNA, the CDR3 is TGCGCCAGCAGCCAAGATTCGGGTGCAACTAATGAAAAACTGTTTTTT. It specifies CASSQDSGATNEKLFF.

This clone was detected only a few times. V gene TRBV5-6 combines with J gene TRBJ2-2, with TRBD1 matching 8 bases. Germline V gene sequence: CDR1 SGHDT, CDR2 YYEEEE. The length of the CDR3 is 15 residues. The V segment lost 4 bases and the J segment 2 bases; nucleotides outside the gene matches: 4. The CDR3 loop is CASSRDRFNTGELFF. The DNA for the CDR3 is TGTGCCAGCAGCCGGGACAGGTTCAACACCGGGGAGCTGTTTTTT.

The chain carries TRBV28 and TRBJ1-2; 8 bases fit TRBD1. This CDR3 comprises 14 residues. V dropped 8 bases and J dropped 4; count of bases not matched to a gene: 9. Germline V gene data show CDR1 as MDHEN and CDR2 as SYDVKM. The CDR3 here is CASRRTGLSYGYTF. The CDR3 DNA is TGTGCCAGCCGTAGGACAGGGCTGAGCTATGGCTACACCTTC.

The chain has TRBV29-1 and TRBJ2-3; possible D gene TRBD1, 6 bases. V lost 7 bases and J 1 base, leaving 12 bases between the germline ends. This CDR3 is built from 13 residues. Germline CDR1 is SQVTM and CDR2 is ANQGSEA. CDR3 residues: CSATGFGTDTQYF. The CDR3 DNA is TGCAGCGCAACAGGGTTTGGCACAGATACGCAGTATTTT.

The rearrangement links TRBV15 to TRBJ1-2; 7 bases map to TRBD1. The germline gives CDR1 LNHNV, CDR2 YYDKDF (reference sequence). Trimming at V came to 5 bases and at J to 3 bases, leaving 6 bases not matched to a gene. This CDR3 is 14 amino acids long. CDR3 region: CATSHRQGHYGYTF. In DNA form, the CDR3 reads TGTGCCACCAGCCACAGACAGGGCCACTATGGCTACACCTTC.

This clone was detected once. This chain uses TRBV28 with TRBJ1-2; no definite D call. V was cut by 6 bases and J by 4 bases, with 6 bases left in between. Per the germline V gene, CDR1 is MDHEN and CDR2 is SYDVKM. The CDR3 runs to 11 residues. DNA of the CDR3: TGTGCCAGCAGGAGCCTCTATGGCTACACCTTC. This codes for CASRSLYGYTF.

This sequence joins TRBV4-1 and TRBJ2-2; 15 bases are shared with TRBD2. The CDR3 totals 21 residues. Losses at the gene ends were 4 bases for V and 6 bases for J; bases not matched to a gene: 18. CDR1 is MGHRA, CDR2 YSYEKL, per germline. The DNA of the CDR3 is TGCGCCAGCAGCCGAAAACTCTCCGGACTAGCGGGGGGGCCCCGGGCCGGGGAGCTGTTTTTT. Translation gives CASSRKLSGLAGGPRAGELFF.